Listed below are T cell receptor beta chains from one sample, sequenced in a study of blood T cell repertoires in COVID-19. Profiled with immunoSEQ multiplex PCR; TCRdb holds only in-frame clones, not every one. The table records roughly 60,000 clones, 75% to 85% of them present only once. Sample: peripheral blood. Receptors were obtained from a human donor in a cohort sampled during active COVID-19. The CDR3 runs from the conserved cysteine through the conserved F or W. D genes are given only for firm matches. Not all rows give a size; the values are once, few, many and, for expanded clones, a class.

v_gene	len	d_gene	j_gene	abundance	CDR3aa	CDR3nt
TRBV27	17	TRBD2	TRBJ2-1	-	CASSLSLAGGVYNEQFF	TGTGCCAGCAGTTTATCACTAGCGGGGGGGGTCTACAATGAGCAGTTCTTC
TRBV27	15	-	TRBJ1-3	-	CASSLSGRVGNTIYF	TGTGCCAGCAGTTTATCGGGCAGGGTTGGAAACACCATATATTTT
TRBV28	14	TRBD1	TRBJ2-7	-	CASSSGQGRGEQYF	TGTGCCAGCAGTTCCGGACAGGGGCGGGGCGAGCAGTACTTC
TRBV27	11	-	TRBJ1-1	-	CASSLYRKAFF	TGTGCCAGCAGTTTATACAGAAAAGCTTTCTTT
TRBV18	16	-	TRBJ1-5	-	CASSPSTAYSNQPQHF	TGTGCCAGCTCACCGTCGACAGCATATAGCAATCAGCCCCAGCATTTT
TRBV3-1/TRBV3-2	16	TRBD2	TRBJ2-1	-	CASSQVWLAGHNEQFF	TGTGCCAGCAGCCAAGTATGGCTAGCGGGGCACAATGAGCAGTTCTTC
TRBV13	14	-	TRBJ1-6	-	CASSPDGQNSPLHF	TGTGCCAGCAGCCCCGATGGCCAAAATTCACCCCTCCACTTT
TRBV5-5	17	TRBD1	TRBJ1-1	-	CASSRGEGAGWNTEAFF	TGTGCCAGCAGCCGGGGAGAGGGGGCGGGTTGGAACACTGAAGCTTTCTTT
TRBV25-1	13	TRBD1	TRBJ2-7	-	CASRGQGAVEQYF	TGTGCCAGCAGAGGACAGGGGGCGGTCGAGCAGTACTTC
TRBV19	17	-	TRBJ2-6	-	CASSQTGLRSGANVLTF	TGTGCCAGTAGTCAAACGGGACTTCGATCTGGGGCCAACGTCCTGACTTTC
TRBV29-1	15	-	TRBJ2-3	-	CSVALGLLKRDTQYF	TGCAGCGTTGCGCTGGGACTCCTTAAGAGGGATACGCAGTATTTT
TRBV10-3	12	-	TRBJ2-3	-	CAMGGGADTQYF	TGTGCCATGGGAGGGGGGGCAGATACGCAGTATTTT
TRBV11-1	15	-	TRBJ1-5	once	CASSLSQGPNQPQHF	TGTGCCAGCAGCTTGTCACAGGGCCCCAATCAGCCCCAGCATTTT
TRBV29-1	16	TRBD1	TRBJ1-5	-	CSVAGTGDSTNQPQHF	TGCAGCGTTGCCGGGACAGGGGATTCTACAAATCAGCCCCAGCATTTT
TRBV2	14	-	TRBJ1-1	few	CASSEGYRVTEAFF	TGTGCCAGCAGTGAAGGGTACAGGGTCACTGAAGCTTTCTTT
TRBV18	12	-	TRBJ2-5	-	CASSPKAETQYF	TGTGCCAGCTCACCAAAAGCAGAGACCCAGTACTTC
TRBV29-1	14	TRBD1	TRBJ1-2	-	CSVEPTGLGYGYTF	TGCAGCGTTGAGCCGACAGGGCTGGGATATGGCTACACCTTC
TRBV19	13	-	TRBJ2-5	-	CASSWSRGETQYF	TGTGCCAGTAGTTGGTCACGCGGTGAGACCCAGTACTTC
TRBV29-1	14	-	TRBJ1-4	-	CSVDGGAGNEKLFF	TGCAGCGTTGACGGGGGGGCAGGAAATGAAAAACTGTTTTTT
TRBV27	14	TRBD2	TRBJ2-7	-	CASRTTSGKYEQYF	TGTGCCAGCAGAACGACTAGCGGAAAGTACGAGCAGTACTTC
TRBV11-2	14	TRBD1	TRBJ1-4	-	CASSLRGPNEKLFF	TGTGCCAGCAGCTTGAGGGGGCCTAATGAAAAACTGTTTTTT
TRBV9	18	TRBD1	TRBJ1-3	-	CASSVGTALISSGNTIYF	TGTGCCAGCAGCGTTGGGACAGCCCTGATCAGCTCTGGAAACACCATATATTTT
TRBV6-4	14	TRBD2	TRBJ2-7	-	CASSVESGGYEQYF	TGTGCCAGCAGTGTAGAAAGCGGGGGCTACGAGCAGTACTTC
TRBV2	13	-	TRBJ1-2	-	CASAQGSSYGYTF	TGTGCCAGCGCACAGGGTTCCTCCTATGGCTACACCTTC
TRBV5-1	12	-	TRBJ2-2	-	CASSQRAGELFF	TGCGCCAGCAGCCAGAGGGCCGGGGAGCTGTTTTTT
TRBV4-1	16	-	TRBJ2-1	-	CASSQARRGAYNEQFF	TGCGCCAGCAGCCAGGCTCGGAGGGGCGCTTACAATGAGCAGTTCTTC
TRBV6-5	14	-	TRBJ1-6	-	CASGVDSNNSPLHF	TGTGCCAGCGGGGTAGACAGCAATAATTCACCCCTCCACTTT
TRBV9	13	-	TRBJ2-7	-	CASSGRGTYEQYF	TGTGCCAGCAGCGGACGGGGGACCTACGAGCAGTACTTC
TRBV15	14	-	TRBJ1-2	once	CATSRDVGLYGYTF	TGTGCCACCAGCAGAGATGTGGGGCTCTATGGCTACACCTTC